This T cell receptor beta chain was recovered during a study of blood T cell repertoires in COVID-19. About the study: Acute-phase and convalescent COVID-19 samples originated in the United States, Italy and Spain.

CDR1 SGHRS and CDR2 YFSETQ come from the germline V gene. This CDR3 region has 15 residues. J gave up 1 base and V 5 bases, and 8 bases lay outside the gene matches. The method was immunoSEQ multiplex PCR; TCRdb's version includes in-frame clones alone and lacks a portion of them. The sample carries tens of thousands of clones, approximately 90% recorded once. This TCR derives from a human donor in a cohort sampled during active COVID-19. What was sequenced was peripheral blood. The chain combines TRBV5-1 with TRBJ1-2, with 7 bases matching TRBD1. The CDR3 bases are TGCGCCAGCAGACAGGGGCTTTTAAATAACTATGGCTACACCTTC. It is translated as CASRQGLLNNYGYTF.